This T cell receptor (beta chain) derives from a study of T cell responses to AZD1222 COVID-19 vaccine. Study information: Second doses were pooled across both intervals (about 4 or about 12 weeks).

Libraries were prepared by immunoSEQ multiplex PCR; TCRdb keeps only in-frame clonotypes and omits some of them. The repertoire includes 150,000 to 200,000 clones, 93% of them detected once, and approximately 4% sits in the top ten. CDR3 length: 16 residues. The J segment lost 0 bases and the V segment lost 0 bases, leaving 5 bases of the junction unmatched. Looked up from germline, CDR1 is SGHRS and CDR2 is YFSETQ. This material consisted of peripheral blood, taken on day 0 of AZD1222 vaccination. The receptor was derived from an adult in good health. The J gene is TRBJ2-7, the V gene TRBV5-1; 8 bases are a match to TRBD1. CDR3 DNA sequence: TGCGCCAGCAGCTTGGTGGGGACAGGAGTCTCCTACGAGCAGTACTTC. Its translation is CASSLVGTGVSYEQYF.